This T cell receptor beta chain was retrieved from a study of blood T cell repertoires in COVID-19. On the study more broadly: Both acute and convalescent COVID-19 samples were obtained from the United States, Italy and Spain. PBMCs, B-cell-depleted T cells, or T cells were the source of the cDNA or gDNA that made up the material.

This clone turned up a few times. The length of the CDR3 is 15 residues. J lost 6 bases, V lost 7 bases, and 9 bases had no gene match. From germline, CDR1 is LNHDA and CDR2 SQIVND (reference sequence). Using immunoSEQ multiplex PCR, the repertoire was profiled, and TCRdb retains in-frame clones only, with some absent. The profile shows 120,000 to 150,000 clones, 80% to 90% of them singletons. This chain connects TRBV19 to TRBJ2-5, with TRBD1 matching over 12 bases. Sequencing input: peripheral blood. The sequence was obtained from a woman aged 55 to 70 with COVID-19, enrolled during active disease. This chain's CDR3 is CASTAGTGGRKTQYF. CDR3 nucleotide sequence: TGTGCCAGTACCGCCGGGACAGGGGGCAGAAAGACCCAGTACTTC.